This T cell receptor (beta chain) was found in a study of blood T cell repertoires in COVID-19. Looking at the study overall: Samples taken during acute and convalescent COVID-19 were collected in the United States, Italy and Spain.

Clones were read by immunoSEQ multiplex PCR, and TCRdb kept only the in-frame ones, dropping some. The sample yields roughly 150,000 clones, roughly 84% seen once. The origin of this receptor is a woman older than 75 with active or convalescent COVID-19. Material for sequencing was peripheral blood.

The CDR3 DNA reads TGCGCCAGCAGCTTGGTTGTGACAGGGAAGGACGAGCAGTACTTC. Its translation: CASSLVVTGKDEQYF. The rearrangement links TRBV5-1 to TRBJ2-7; 7 bases match TRBD1. After removal of 0 bases from V and 5 bases from J, the junction contained 8 bases not matched to a gene. CDR3 length: 15 amino acids. Germline CDR1 is SGHRS and CDR2 is YFSETQ.